This T cell receptor (beta chain) came from a study of cytomegalovirus exposure and HLA in healthy donors (dated by TCRdb to the late 2010s). About the full investigation: A later analysis indicated that the 110 or so validation repertoires were generated on the platform also employed for the roughly 720 repertoires of the first cohort. The study aimed to test whether cataloging public T cell receptors could reveal signatures of past pathogen exposure. High-throughput TCR immunosequencing, statistical association of individual TCRs with disease status, and machine learning were combined to predict cytomegalovirus infection status. Besides the first cohort of 666 subjects, a separate validation cohort made up of about 120 different subjects was used.

Separate from the approximately 670-subject first cohort, the validation cohort of about 120 subjects was the group to which the donors belonged. In regard to this clone: Its specific antigen is unknown. No qualities accompany the bases; no much larger clone lies one base away.

What the authors observed across the whole study: In vitro tests confirmed that a few of the cytomegalovirus-associated TCR beta chains recognize cytomegalovirus antigens. The authors suggested that the approach could potentially be generalized to other disease states and immunological phenotypes. Of the cluster scores, around 95% were above 0 in a later analysis, which found that TCRs clustered in the first cohort also tended to co-occur in the approximately 130 validation repertoires. The classifier was reported to diagnose cytomegalovirus status with high specificity and sensitivity in both the original and validation cohorts. A total of some 180 TCR beta chains were listed by the study as associated with cytomegalovirus. A later analysis had no HLA typing for the validation cohort, so co-occurrence there was scored across all 130 or so repertoires. While some public TCRs were present in many individuals, most TCR sequences turned up only very rarely across donors.

Between the V and J ends, shortened by 6 bases and 7 bases respectively, the junction contains 22 bases. The CDR3 contains 16 residues, cysteine and phenylalanine counted. The read is trimmed to its CDR3 DNA, 48 bases read in frame from base 1. Taken from the germline V gene, the CDR1 and CDR2 loops are SNHLY and FYNNEI. Libraries came from the immunoSEQ multiplex PCR assay. The paper's processing steps were these. A statistical classification framework was built for diagnosing cytomegalovirus status from the catalog of TCR beta chain sequences. Here the immuneACCESS table is served through TCRdb, limited to in-frame sequences with V and J called. Missing clones are a known gap in these copies; in checked studies unresolved V genes cover under half, and the rest lacks a known reason. V and J calls plus clone size are reproduced from that table; the DNA served to infer D and trimming. Recorded for this sample are over 110,000 clones; around 90% of them occurred a single time. 7.5% to 9% of the sample is held by the ten biggest clonotypes.

The chain couples TRBV2 to TRBJ2-1; the D gene is perhaps TRBD1, on 6 matching bases. Sequencing input: PBMCs. This receptor was identified in a man aged 18 to 29 in good health and CMV-seropositive. The DNA sequence is as follows: TGTGCCAGCAGCCCAAGGGGGATTCGGACACTTAATGAGCAGTTCTTC. Its translation is CASSPRGIRTLNEQFF.